A single sample gave rise to the 20 T cell receptor beta chains below, sequenced in a study of radiation and T cells in renal cell carcinoma. Stated time point: blood 4 weeks post-SBRT, at nephrectomy. Described treatment: 15 Gy SBRT to primary tumor, nephrectomy 4 weeks later. The table came from immunoSEQ multiplex PCR; TCRdb's copy has only in-frame clones and leaves some out. This table has tens of thousands of clones, around four fifths appearing once. The sequencing used blood, collected from a patient whose treatment included radiotherapy and nephrectomy. Every receptor here comes from a man in his fifties with renal cell carcinoma.

The chain has TRBV6-6 and TRBJ2-5; possibly TRBD1 for D (6 bases). Germline V lookup: CDR1 MNHNY, CDR2 SVGAGI (reference sequence). The CDR3 has 13 residues. V gave up 5 bases and J gave up 2 bases, with 9 bases separating them. This CDR3 reads CASSTDRQETQYF. The CDR3 DNA reads as TGTGCCAGCAGTACGGACAGACAAGAGACCCAGTACTTC.

The V call is TRBV2, the J call TRBJ2-2; TRBD2 matches at 7 bases. From germline, CDR1 is SNHLY and CDR2 FYNNEI. J lost 3 bases, V lost 4 bases, and 5 bases had no gene match. The CDR3 runs to 15 residues. The CDR3 loop is CASSVGLVDTGELFF. The CDR3 DNA is TGTGCCAGCAGTGTTGGACTAGTGGACACCGGGGAGCTGTTTTTT.

The table lists this clone with a count of one. This chain joins TRBV30 and TRBJ1-6, with TRBD1 matching 9 bases. The CDR3 covers 18 residues. Looked up from germline, CDR1 is GTSNPN and CDR2 is SVGIG (reference sequence). Trimming at V came to 1 base and at J to 7 bases, leaving 14 bases not matched to a gene. The CDR3: CAWSASSIVGQGNSPLHF. CDR3 bases: TGTGCCTGGAGTGCCTCCTCTATAGTGGGACAGGGAAATTCACCCCTCCACTTT. The whole variable domain, filled in from reference TRBV30 and TRBJ1-6, reads SQTIHQWPATLVQPVGSPLSLECTVEGTSNPNLYWYRQAAGRGLQLLFYSVGIGQISSEVPQNLSASRPQDRQFILSSKKLLLSDSGFYLCAWSASSIVGQGNSPLHFGNGTRLTVT.

This clone has a single count. The chain employs TRBV19 and TRBJ1-2, with 10 bases lining up with TRBD1. Germline trimming cut 7 bases from V and 4 bases from J; bases unmatched to any gene: 15. The germline V gene encodes CDR1 LNHDA and CDR2 SQIVND (reference sequence). The CDR3 is made up of 17 amino acids. CDR3 residues: CASTSGQGIASGYGYTF. The CDR3 DNA is TGTGCCAGTACCTCGGGACAGGGGATCGCATCGGGCTATGGCTACACCTTC.

This chain links TRBV27 with TRBJ1-6, with TRBD1 matching over 10 bases. CDR3 length: 16 amino acids. Germline CDR1 and CDR2: MNHEY and SMNVEV (reference sequence). V was pared by 5 bases and J by 9 bases, with 10 bases of the junction left unmatched. CDR3 nucleotide sequence: TGTGCCAGCAGTCCCAACCCGACAGGGGGCGGTTCACCCCTCCACTTT. This codes for CASSPNPTGGGSPLHF.

The chain has TRBV5-4 and TRBJ2-5, with D unclear. The germline CDR1 and CDR2 sequences are SGHNT and YYREEE (reference sequence). The CDR3 runs to 14 residues. V lost 0 bases, J lost 0 bases, and 6 bases lay in between. The CDR3 nucleotides read TGTGCCAGCAGCTTGGCTGGGAACCAAGAGACCCAGTACTTC. As protein: CASSLAGNQETQYF.

This sequence joins TRBV5-5 and TRBJ1-1, with D possibly TRBD1 on 5 matching bases. V shed 4 bases and J shed 8 bases, with 9 bases lying between them. This CDR3 comprises 11 residues. From germline, CDR1 is SGHKS and CDR2 YYEKEE (reference sequence). CDR3 coding DNA: TGTGCCAGCAGCACGAGGGGAGAAGCTTTCTTT. This gives the protein CASSTRGEAFF.

The chain joins TRBV5-1 to TRBJ1-2; 7 nucleotides line up with TRBD1. The CDR3 is 14 amino acids. The V gene's germline CDR1 is SGHRS and CDR2 YFSETQ. Germline trimming cut 3 bases from V and 10 bases from J; bases unmatched to any gene: 12. The CDR3 DNA reads as TGCGCCAGCAGCTCGGGACAGCCCGAGGGAGACTACACCTTC. It encodes CASSSGQPEGDYTF.

The rearrangement links TRBV27 to TRBJ1-1; TRBD1 agrees at 10 bases. The CDR3 is made up of 16 amino acids. CDR1 is MNHEY, CDR2 SMNVEV, per germline (reference sequence). The J segment lost 4 bases and the V segment lost 5 bases, leaving 10 bases of the junction unmatched. The CDR3 DNA reads as TGTGCCAGCAGTCGCCGGGACAGGGGCGGTTTCACTGAAGCTTTCTTT. It specifies CASSRRDRGGFTEAFF.

The chain combines TRBV19 with TRBJ2-1; D uncertain. The CDR3 runs 13 residues. The V end lost 4 bases, the J end lost 9 bases, and 13 bases lay between the germline ends. From germline, CDR1 is LNHDA and CDR2 SQIVND (reference sequence). CDR3 DNA sequence: TGTGCCAGTAGTAATTTAGCTTTGAGTGAGCAGTTCTTC. Encoded protein: CASSNLALSEQFF.

This clone was recorded once. The V gene is TRBV6-1, the J gene TRBJ1-1, with no clear D. The CDR3 spans 14 residues. V lost 10 bases and J 4 bases, leaving 19 bases between the germline ends. Germline V gives CDR1 MNHNS, CDR2 SASEGT. Written as DNA, the CDR3 is TGTGCCATTTTGGGTGGGTGGGGTGGCACTGAAGCTTTCTTT. As protein: CAILGGWGGTEAFF.

The chain recombines TRBV2 with TRBJ2-2; tentatively, D is TRBD1 (6 bases). V lost 7 bases and J 5 bases, leaving 17 bases between the germline ends. The CDR3 loop spans 15 amino acids. Germline CDR1 and CDR2: SNHLY and FYNNEI. The CDR3: CASKILRGRTGELFF. The CDR3 DNA is TGTGCCAGCAAGATACTCAGGGGAAGGACCGGGGAGCTGTTTTTT.

The chain carries TRBV9 and TRBJ1-2; TRBD1 matches at 7 bases. The CDR3 covers 17 residues. With 0 bases clipped from V and 0 bases from J, the junction kept 8 bases outside the gene matches. Germline CDR1 and CDR2: SGDLS and YYNGEE. As DNA, the CDR3 is TGTGCCAGCAGCGTAGGCGGGACAGTGACCTCTAACTATGGCTACACCTTC. Residues: CASSVGGTVTSNYGYTF.

Here the CDR3 reads CASSWRGQGDQPQHF. CDR3 nucleotides: TGTGCCAGCAGTTGGAGAGGACAGGGGGATCAGCCCCAGCATTTT. This sequence joins TRBV6-6 and TRBJ1-5; 10 nucleotides match TRBD1. CDR3 size: 15 residues. Germline-derived CDR1 and CDR2 are MNHNY and SVGAGI (reference sequence). J gave up 5 bases and V 4 bases, and 5 bases lay outside the gene matches.

Notes on this clone: The junction differs from germline at one of its ends, possibly a read error. The chain has TRBV7-2 and TRBJ2-2; 10 bases are shared with TRBD2. Germline CDR1 and CDR2: SGHTA and FQGNSA. The CDR3 contains 17 residues. DNA for the CDR3: TGTGCCAGCACCTTACAAGCGGGAGGGGTGAACACCGGGGAGCTGTTTTTT. Protein product: CASTLQAGGVNTGELFF.

V and J are TRBV5-1 and TRBJ2-2; TRBD1 aligns across 7 bases. The CDR3 contains 16 residues. V was pared by 6 bases and J by 6 bases, with 14 bases of the junction left unmatched. The V gene's germline CDR1 is SGHRS and CDR2 YFSETQ. In nucleotides, the CDR3 is TGCGCCAGCACCTTCGAGAACACAGGGGACGCCGGGGAGCTGTTTTTT. This codes for CASTFENTGDAGELFF.

The chain is built from TRBV23-1 and TRBJ2-5, with D perhaps TRBD2 (6 bases). TRBV23-1 belongs to the ORF category, with a function that is uncertain. This CDR3 contains 14 residues. Trimming removed 3 bases at V and 2 bases at J, with 10 bases between. Written as DNA, the CDR3 is TGCGCCAGCAGTCACCCTAGCGAACAAGAGACCCAGTACTTC. Translated, it gives CASSHPSEQETQYF.

Concerning this clone itself: The junction departs from the called germline gene at one end, perhaps through a read error. V usage is TRBV7-7 and J usage is TRBJ2-3; D unclear. Germline loops: CDR1 SSHAT, CDR2 FNYEAQ (reference sequence). CDR3 length: 13 amino acids. This chain's CDR3 is CASSYKHTDTQYF. For the CDR3, the DNA is TGTGCTAGCAGCTACAAACACACAGATACGCAGTATTTT.

The chain recombines TRBV30 with TRBJ1-6, with 10 positions matching TRBD1. V trimming: 4 bases; J trimming: 1 base; junction bases outside the gene matches: 7. CDR1 is GTSNPN, CDR2 SVGIG, per germline (reference sequence). The CDR3 extends over 17 amino acids. In nucleotides, the CDR3 is TGTGCCTGGACAAGGCGGACAGGGGGATCCTATAATTCACCCCTCCACTTT. This sequence encodes CAWTRRTGGSYNSPLHF.

CDR3 in amino acids: CAWRGQTTIYTEAFF. DNA of the CDR3: TGTGCCTGGAGGGGACAGACCACGATATACACTGAAGCTTTCTTT. V is TRBV30 and J is TRBJ1-1, with 7 bases that match TRBD1. Germline V gives CDR1 GTSNPN, CDR2 SVGIG (reference sequence). The CDR3 loop spans 15 amino acids. J was trimmed by 3 bases and V by 3 bases; bases with no gene match: 10.